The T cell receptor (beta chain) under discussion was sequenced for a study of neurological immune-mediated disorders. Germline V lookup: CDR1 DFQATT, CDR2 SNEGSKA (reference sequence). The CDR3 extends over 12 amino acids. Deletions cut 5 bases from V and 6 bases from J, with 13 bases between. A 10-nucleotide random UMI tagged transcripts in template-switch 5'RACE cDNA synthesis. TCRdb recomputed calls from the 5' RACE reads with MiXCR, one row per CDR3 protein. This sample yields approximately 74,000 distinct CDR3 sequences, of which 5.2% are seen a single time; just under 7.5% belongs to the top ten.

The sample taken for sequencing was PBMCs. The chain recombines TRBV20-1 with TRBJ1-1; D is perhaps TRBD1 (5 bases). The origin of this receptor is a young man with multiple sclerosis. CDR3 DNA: TGCAGTGCTCGTAGAGGGGTCTCTGAAGCTTTCTTT. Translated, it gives CSARRGVSEAFF.